The 5 T cell receptor beta chains below were found in one sample sequenced in a study of metastatic and nonmetastatic thyroid tumors. TCRdb re-processed the PCR reads through MiXCR. The sample lists roughly 20,000 clones, about a sixth occurring once. All patients were treatment-naive before thyroid surgery. Sequencing was performed on blood. Receptor source: a male donor with papillary thyroid cancer or a benign thyroid nodule (not recorded which). Some clones in this sample may be carry-over from other donors' samples.

There are many counts of this clone. The J gene is TRBJ2-1, the V gene TRBV6-1; 10 positions match TRBD1. The germline V gene has CDR1 MNHNS and CDR2 SASEGT. V gave up 6 bases and J gave up 4 bases; unmatched junction bases: 3. CDR3 length: 14 residues. The CDR3 nucleotides read TGTGCCAGCAGGGAGGGACAGGGGTACAATGAGCAGTTCTTC. This encodes CASREGQGYNEQFF.

This clone was counted many times. This rearrangement joins TRBV6-1 to TRBJ1-6, with D unresolved. Germline V CDR1 and CDR2: MNHNS, SASEGT. V was clipped by 8 bases and J by 9 bases, with 20 bases between them. The CDR3 covers 15 residues. CDR3 DNA: TGTGCCAGCGGTGTGGAGACGGTCGGGAGTTCACCCCTCCACTTT. It specifies CASGVETVGSSPLHF.

This clone was counted ten times or more. The V gene is TRBV11-1, the J gene TRBJ1-3, with 7 bases identical to TRBD1. Germline V gives CDR1 SGHAT, CDR2 FQDESV (reference sequence). Unmatched junction bases numbered 7, after V lost 5 bases and J lost 0 bases. The CDR3 contains 16 residues. This CDR3 reads CASSTWDSSSGNTIYF. The CDR3 DNA follows: TGTGCCAGCAGCACTTGGGACAGCAGCTCTGGAAACACCATATATTTT.

This clone was picked up many times. V gene TRBV6-1 combines with J gene TRBJ2-2; no clear D gene. Deletions cut 5 bases from V and 4 bases from J, with 8 bases between. Germline CDR1 MNHNS, CDR2 SASEGT. This CDR3 region has 13 residues. The CDR3 loop reads CASSRVSTGELFF. The CDR3 nucleotides are TGTGCCAGCAGTAGGGTTAGCACCGGGGAGCTGTTTTTT.

This clone was picked up many times. The chain links TRBV10-3 to TRBJ1-3; 9 bases map to TRBD1. The CDR3 spans 16 residues. Germline V gene sequence: CDR1 ENHRY, CDR2 SYGVKD. V was pared by 5 bases and J by 0 bases, with 5 bases of the junction left unmatched. The CDR3 loop is CAISLQGANSGNTIYF. CDR3 sequence (DNA): TGTGCCATCAGTTTACAGGGGGCCAACTCTGGAAACACCATATATTTT.